One sample yielded the 15 T cell receptor beta chains listed below, sequenced in a study of blood T cell repertoires in COVID-19. Libraries were prepared by immunoSEQ multiplex PCR; TCRdb keeps only in-frame clonotypes and omits some of them. Of approximately 120,000 clones in the sample, 60% to 85% were seen once. The sample comprised peripheral blood. These receptors originate from a human donor in a cohort sampled during active or convalescent COVID-19.

This chain joins TRBV29-1 and TRBJ1-3; D uncertain. The germline V gene has CDR1 SQVTM and CDR2 ANQGSEA. This CDR3 is 16 amino acids long. V was clipped by 7 bases and J by 0 bases, with 19 bases between them. CDR3 loop: CSALEERYFSGNTIYF. The CDR3, as DNA: TGCAGCGCCCTAGAGGAGCGTTACTTCTCTGGAAACACCATATATTTT. Full variable domain (rest looked up from reference TRBV29-1 and TRBJ1-3): SAVISQKPSRDICQRGTSLTIQCQVDSQVTMMFWYRQQPGQSLTLIATANQGSEATYESGFVIDKFPISRPNLTFSTLTVSNMSPEDSSIYLCSALEERYFSGNTIYFGEGSWLTVV.

This clone was seen a few times. V and J are TRBV19 and TRBJ2-7; tentative D call: TRBD2 (6 bases). The CDR3 length is 13 residues. CDR1 is LNHDA and CDR2 is SQIVND in the germline V gene (reference sequence). Trimming took off 1 base at V and 3 bases at J, with 7 bases between the two ends. In nucleotides, the CDR3 is TGTGCCAGTAGTATAGGGGGAGGCTACGAGCAGTACTTC. Translation gives CASSIGGGYEQYF.

This chain joins TRBV2 and TRBJ2-3; 7 positions agree with TRBD1. Germline V lookup: CDR1 SNHLY, CDR2 FYNNEI. V lost 10 bases and J lost 2; bases outside the gene matches: 9. CDR3 length: 14 residues. CDR3 region: CATKQQGITDTQYF. In DNA form, the CDR3 reads TGTGCCACCAAACAACAGGGGATCACAGATACGCAGTATTTT.

The chain recombines TRBV6-5 with TRBJ2-7; perhaps TRBD2 as D (6 bases). CDR3 length: 13 residues. The germline V gene encodes CDR1 MNHEY and CDR2 SVGAGI. V was trimmed by 8 bases and J by 2 bases, leaving 13 bases between them. The chain's CDR3 is CASRDLSTYEQYF. The CDR3, as DNA: TGTGCCAGCCGGGACTTGAGTACCTACGAGCAGTACTTC.

This rearrangement joins TRBV9 to TRBJ2-3, with 10 positions matching TRBD2. The germline gives CDR1 SGDLS, CDR2 YYNGEE. The J segment lost 1 base and the V segment lost 2 bases, leaving 4 bases of the junction unmatched. The CDR3 length is 16 residues. DNA of the CDR3: TGTGCCAGCAGCGTGAGCGGGGGGGCGGGCACAGATACGCAGTATTTT. This encodes CASSVSGGAGTDTQYF.

CDR3 region: CASSIVFSEKLFF. CDR3 in DNA: TGTGCCAGTAGTATAGTCTTTTCTGAAAAACTGTTTTTT. This chain joins TRBV19 and TRBJ1-4; D ambiguous. V shed 1 base and J shed 7 bases, with 7 bases lying between them. The CDR3 is 13 residues long. In germline, CDR1 is LNHDA, CDR2 SQIVND (reference sequence).

The chain is built from TRBV11-2 and TRBJ2-1, with D hard to call. This CDR3 contains 12 residues. Deletions cut 4 bases from V and 8 bases from J, with 9 bases between. CDR1 and CDR2 (germline): SGHAT, FQNNGV. CDR3 in DNA: TGTGCCAGCAGCTGGGCGAAGCATGAGCAGTTCTTC. It yields the protein CASSWAKHEQFF.

The chain links TRBV11-2 to TRBJ1-6; D possibly corresponds to TRBD1 (6 bases). CDR1 is SGHAT, CDR2 FQNNGV, per germline. V dropped 5 bases and J dropped 14 bases, with 19 bases sitting between them. The CDR3 is made up of 14 amino acids. Here the CDR3 reads CASSQTGSRSSLHF. The DNA of the CDR3 is TGTGCCAGCAGCCAGACAGGTTCCCGGTCTTCCCTCCACTTT.

This chain links TRBV7-9 with TRBJ1-1, with 8 nucleotides matching TRBD1. Germline V gene lookup returns CDR1 SEHNR and CDR2 FQNEAQ (reference sequence). The CDR3 extends over 15 amino acids. After removal of 7 bases from V and 1 base from J, the junction contained 8 bases not matched to a gene. CDR3 sequence: CASTRLGQENTEAFF. For the CDR3, the DNA is TGTGCCAGCACACGACTGGGACAGGAGAACACTGAAGCTTTCTTT.

CDR3 sequence (DNA): TGCGCCAGCAGCCGTGACAGGAGAGTCTATGGCTACACCTTC. Protein sequence: CASSRDRRVYGYTF. The chain carries TRBV4-3 and TRBJ1-2; possible D gene TRBD1, 6 bases. The CDR3 loop spans 14 amino acids. CDR1 LGHNA and CDR2 YSLEER come from the germline V gene. V was cut by 4 bases and J by 4 bases, with 13 bases left in between.

This chain joins TRBV27 and TRBJ2-7; 8 positions match TRBD2. The CDR3 length is 16 residues. From germline, CDR1 is MNHEY and CDR2 SMNVEV (reference sequence). After removal of 7 bases from V and 2 bases from J, the junction contained 13 bases not matched to a gene. In DNA, the CDR3 is TGTGCCAGCAAAATCCGCCTAGCGGGCACAACCTACGAGCAGTACTTC. Protein: CASKIRLAGTTYEQYF.

V gene TRBV5-1 combines with J gene TRBJ2-5; 9 bases are shared with TRBD2. The CDR3 spans 14 residues. The germline gives CDR1 SGHRS, CDR2 YFSETQ. V lost 4 bases, J lost 4 bases, and 5 bases stayed unmatched. CDR3 sequence (DNA): TGCGCCAGCAGCGGTGCGGGGGGGCCAGAGACCCAGTACTTC. Translation gives CASSGAGGPETQYF.

This clone showed up just once. The rearrangement links TRBV6-1 to TRBJ2-5; the D gene is possibly TRBD1 (5 bases). Germline V lookup: CDR1 MNHNS, CDR2 SASEGT. CDR3 size: 15 residues. The ends were cut back, 5 bases at V and 5 bases at J, with 18 bases in the middle. DNA of the CDR3: TGTGCCAGCAGTTGGGGCAGAACCAACGGGGAGACCCAGTACTTC. Translating it yields CASSWGRTNGETQYF.

The chain employs TRBV7-8 and TRBJ1-1; perhaps TRBD1 as D (6 bases). The germline V and J ends were trimmed by 5 bases and 1 base, with 11 bases remaining between them. Germline values: CDR1 SGHVS, CDR2 FQNEAQ. This CDR3 spans 14 amino acids. In DNA form, the CDR3 reads TGTGCCAGCAGCACACCAGGGGAGAACACTGAAGCTTTCTTT. Translation gives CASSTPGENTEAFF.

This clone was seen a few times. CDR3 amino acids: CASSLARGHQHF. CDR3 DNA: TGTGCCAGCAGCTTAGCGCGCGGCCACCAGCATTTT. The chain links TRBV7-2 to TRBJ1-5; no clear D gene. Germline V gene lookup returns CDR1 SGHTA and CDR2 FQGNSA. Trimming took off 0 bases at V and 12 bases at J, with 9 bases between the two ends. CDR3 length equals 12 residues.